This T cell receptor beta chain was obtained from a study of control samples from healthy donors and cancer patients. Germline assignment: CDR1 SGDLS and CDR2 YYNGEE. The CDR3 spans 13 residues. Trimming shortened V by 0 bases and J by 8 bases, and 6 bases separated the two germline ends. The data were produced by immunoSEQ multiplex PCR, yet TCRdb's version contains in-frame clones alone and is incomplete. The table lists 100,000 to 150,000 clones, approximately 90% of them singletons, with roughly 8.6% in the top ten. The receptor's source is a man between 18 and 29 years old in good health. The sample consisted of blood. V and J are TRBV9 and TRBJ1-6; no firm D call. CDR3 amino acids: CASSVDGDSPLHF. CDR3 DNA: TGTGCCAGCAGCGTAGATGGGGATTCACCCCTCCACTTT.